The sequence of this T cell receptor (beta chain) was determined in a study of cytomegalovirus exposure and HLA in healthy donors. Regarding the study as a whole: The classifier was said to identify cytomegalovirus status with high specificity and sensitivity.

PCR used 60 Vbeta primers and 13 Jbeta primers. Repertoires were generated with immunoSEQ multiplex PCR, while TCRdb's copy carries only in-frame clones and drops some. The sample has fewer than 250,000 clones, roughly 80% seen once. As concerns this clone: The antigen is unknown.

The germline gives CDR1 MNHNY, CDR2 SVGAGI (reference sequence). The V and J ends lost 0 bases and 4 bases, in that order; junction bases with no gene match: 2. The CDR3 extends over 15 amino acids. The sample was PBMCs. The TCR originated in a man in his thirties or forties in good health and CMV-seronegative. J is TRBJ2-1 and V is TRBV6-6, with 8 bases fitting TRBD1. The CDR3 protein is CASSYSRTGYNEQFF. The CDR3 coding sequence is TGTGCCAGCAGTTACTCAAGGACAGGGTACAATGAGCAGTTCTTC.